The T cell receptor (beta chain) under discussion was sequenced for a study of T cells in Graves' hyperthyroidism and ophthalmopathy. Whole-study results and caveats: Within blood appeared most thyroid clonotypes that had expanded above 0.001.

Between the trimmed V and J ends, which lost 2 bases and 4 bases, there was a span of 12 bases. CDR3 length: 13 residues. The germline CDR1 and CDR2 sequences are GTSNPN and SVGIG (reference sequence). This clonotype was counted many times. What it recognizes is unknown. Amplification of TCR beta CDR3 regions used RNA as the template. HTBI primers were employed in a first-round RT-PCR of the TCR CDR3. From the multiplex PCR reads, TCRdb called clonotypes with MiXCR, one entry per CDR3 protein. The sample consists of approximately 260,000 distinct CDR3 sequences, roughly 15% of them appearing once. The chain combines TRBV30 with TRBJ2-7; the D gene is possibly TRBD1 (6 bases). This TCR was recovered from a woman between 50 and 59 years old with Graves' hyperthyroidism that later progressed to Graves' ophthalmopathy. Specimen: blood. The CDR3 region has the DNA TGTGCCTGGAGTAAGGGACACTCTTACGAGCAGTACTTC. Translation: CAWSKGHSYEQYF.